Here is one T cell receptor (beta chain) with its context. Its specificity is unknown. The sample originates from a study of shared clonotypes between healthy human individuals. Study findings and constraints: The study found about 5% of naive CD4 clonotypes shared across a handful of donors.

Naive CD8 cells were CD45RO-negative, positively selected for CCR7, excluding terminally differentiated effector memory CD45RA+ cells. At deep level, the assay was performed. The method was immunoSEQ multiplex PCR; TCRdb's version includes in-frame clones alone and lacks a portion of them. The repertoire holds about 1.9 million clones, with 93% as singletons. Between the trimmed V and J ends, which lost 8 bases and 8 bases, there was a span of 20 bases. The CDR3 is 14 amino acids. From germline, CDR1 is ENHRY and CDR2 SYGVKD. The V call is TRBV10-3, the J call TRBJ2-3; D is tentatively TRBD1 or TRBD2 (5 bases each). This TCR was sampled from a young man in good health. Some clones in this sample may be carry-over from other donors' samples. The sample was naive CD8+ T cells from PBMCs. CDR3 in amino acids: CAISRAERGGTQYF. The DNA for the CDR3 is TGTGCCATCTCAAGGGCAGAGAGGGGTGGTACGCAGTATTTT.